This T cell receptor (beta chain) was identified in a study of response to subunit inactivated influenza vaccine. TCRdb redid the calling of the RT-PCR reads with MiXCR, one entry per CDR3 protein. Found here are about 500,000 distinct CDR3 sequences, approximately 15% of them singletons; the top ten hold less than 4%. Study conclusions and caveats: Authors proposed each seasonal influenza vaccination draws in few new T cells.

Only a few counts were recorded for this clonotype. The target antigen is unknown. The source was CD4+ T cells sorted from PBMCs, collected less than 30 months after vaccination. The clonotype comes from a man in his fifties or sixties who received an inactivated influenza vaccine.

The DNA of the CDR3 is TGTGCCAGCAGCTTGGGGGTTAGCAATCAGCCCCAGCATTTT. Protein sequence: CASSLGVSNQPQHF. The rearrangement joins TRBV5-5 to TRBJ1-5; D remains unclear. Germline values: CDR1 SGHKS, CDR2 YYEKEE (reference sequence). V was shortened by 0 bases and J by 0 bases, with 4 bases between the two germline ends. The CDR3 totals 14 residues.